These T cell receptor beta chains were read from a single sample in a study of T cell responses to AZD1222 COVID-19 vaccine. Assay: immunoSEQ multiplex PCR; the TCRdb copy retains only in-frame clones and omits some. The data show 30,000 to 40,000 clones, with around three quarters seen just once and about 4% held by the top ten. The sample in question was peripheral blood, obtained 28 days after the second AZD1222 dose. These receptors all stem from an adult who received the AZD1222 COVID-19 vaccine. Each CDR3 is given with its conserved first and last residue.

>TRBV10-3|TRBJ1-2
CAIGGGIDGYTF
>TRBV18|TRBJ1-1
CASSPLPGRENTEAFF
>TRBV4-2|TRBJ2-1
CASSQDKAKTGNNEQFF
>TRBV18|TRBJ1-5
CASSPRDGSNQPQHF
>TRBV11-2|TRBJ2-5
CASSPRGRMYQETQYF
>TRBV2|TRBJ1-1
CASIFGEAFF
>TRBV27|TRBJ2-1
CASSPMGLDLQDEQFF
>TRBV2|TRBJ2-4
CASSDSGNSKNIQYF
>TRBV7-2|TRBJ2-1
CASSLDGGGGSYNEQFF
>TRBV6-2/TRBV6-3|TRBJ1-1
CASSLSAEAEAFF
>TRBV11-2|TRBJ2-3
CASSGGPGATDTQYF
>TRBV7-8|TRBJ1-6
CASSLGAGKGPPLHF
>TRBV28|TRBJ2-5
CASSAYSGLAQETQYF
>TRBV5-1|TRBJ2-1
CASSSTAGGEQFF
>TRBV5-1|TRBJ2-7
CASSPVIGVSYEQYF
>TRBV6-5|TRBJ1-2
CASRRTGGFEGYTF
>TRBV3-1/TRBV3-2|TRBJ2-2
CASTRDWNTGELFF
>TRBV4-1|TRBJ2-5
CASSQDIPSGGMRPRNQETQYF
>TRBV10-2|TRBJ2-2
CASSEFQGADTGELFF
>TRBV19|TRBJ1-5
CASSIMARARNQPQHF
>TRBV11-2|TRBJ2-3
CASSRRIGTSGGDTQYF
>TRBV27|TRBJ2-7
CASSLSAGPEQYF
>TRBV6-5|TRBJ2-2
CASSYSVPLSGELFF